This TCR beta chain was found in a study of T-cell reconstitution after alpha-beta-depleted transplantation in children. Preparing the TCRbeta library involved the use of unique molecular identifiers. A single record per CDR3 protein comes from TCRdb applying MiXCR to the PCR reads. The table lists 120,000 or so distinct CDR3 sequences, about 9.4% of them singletons. Between the trimmed V and J ends, which lost 3 bases and 4 bases, there was a span of 10 bases. The CDR3 sequence is 14 residues long. The chain carries TRBV12-3 or TRBV12-4 and TRBJ1-5; unclear D gene. The source is a human donor who donated a stem cell graft to a child with acute lymphoblastic leukemia. The sequencing used PBMCs from the stem cell graft donor, collected from the stem cell graft. This CDR3 reads CASSFPERNQPQHF. CDR3 nucleotide sequence: TGTGCCAGCAGTTTCCCTGAAAGGAATCAGCCCCAGCATTTT.